These 29 T cell receptor beta chains came from one sample sequenced in a study of blood T cells in healthy people across ages. Then a second PCR, running roughly 7 to 11 cycles, was carried out with a sample-barcoded 5' primer and a J-beta primer mix. TCRdb independently ran MiXCR on the 5' RACE reads; one entry per CDR3 protein. The repertoire holds about 1.8 million distinct CDR3 sequences, with 49% as singletons. Sample: blood. The receptors stem from a woman aged 40 to 50 in good health.

The chain recombines TRBV7-6 with TRBJ2-5; 9 bases are shared with TRBD1. The ends lost 1 base at V and 5 bases at J; junction bases unmatched: 8. Germline V CDR1 and CDR2: SGHVS, FNYEAQ. This CDR3 is 16 amino acids long. CDR3 bases: TGTGCCAGCAGCTTAGAGAGGAGGACAGGGGTCGAGACCCAGTACTTC. Protein: CASSLERRTGVETQYF. Variable domain in full (rest from reference TRBV7-6 and TRBJ2-5): GAGVSQSPRYKVTKRGQDVALRCDPISGHVSLYWYRQALGQGPEFLTYFNYEAQQDKSGLPNDRFSAERPEGSISTLTIQRTEQRDSAMYRCASSLERRTGVETQYFGPGTRLLVL.

Notes on this clonotype: At one boundary the junction diverges from the germline segment, which might be a read error. The chain recombines TRBV7-2 with TRBJ1-2, with 7 positions matching TRBD1. This CDR3 is built from 16 residues. CDR1 and CDR2 from the germline V gene are SGHTA and FQGNSA. Here the CDR3 DNA reads TGTGCCAGCAGCTTAGATGGGACAGCAGCTAACTATGACTACACCTTC. It specifies CASSLDGTAANYDYTF.

This clonotype was observed a few times. This chain connects TRBV27 to TRBJ2-7; D is undetermined. Germline CDR1 is MNHEY and CDR2 is SMNVEV (reference sequence). This CDR3 spans 13 amino acids. Trimming left V 6 bases short and J 4 bases short, with 13 bases between. The CDR3 reads CASSATAVYEQYF. DNA for the CDR3: TGTGCCAGCAGCGCGACGGCCGTTTACGAGCAGTACTTC.

This clonotype has at least ten counts. The chain has TRBV7-2 and TRBJ2-5, with a weak D call TRBD1 (5 bases). Germline lookup yields CDR1 SGHTA and CDR2 FQGNSA. Between the trimmed V and J ends, which lost 1 base and 5 bases, there was a span of 14 bases. The CDR3 has 15 residues. CDR3 sequence: CASSLGGRLEETQYF. The CDR3 nucleotides read TGTGCCAGCAGCTTAGGGGGCAGGTTGGAGGAGACCCAGTACTTC.

J is TRBJ2-7 and V is TRBV4-1, with D perhaps matching TRBD1 (5 bases). The V gene lost 5 bases and the J gene lost 2 bases, with 13 bases spanning the gap. Per germline, CDR1 MGHRA and CDR2 YSYEKL. This CDR3 comprises 14 residues. The CDR3 loop is CASSNDDRTYEQYF. CDR3 DNA: TGCGCCAGCAGCAACGACGACAGAACCTACGAGCAGTACTTC.

CDR3 amino acids: CSARPRNYNEQFF. The CDR3, as DNA: TGCAGTGCTAGACCGAGGAACTACAATGAGCAGTTCTTC. The chain joins TRBV20-1 to TRBJ2-1; the D is unclear. CDR3 length equals 13 residues. CDR1 DFQATT and CDR2 SNEGSKA come from the germline V gene (reference sequence). V lost 2 bases to trimming and J lost 3 bases, with 8 bases between them.

This chain links TRBV29-1 with TRBJ1-5; 10 positions agree with TRBD1. CDR1 and CDR2 (germline): SQVTM, ANQGSEA. With V trimmed by 6 bases and J by 3 bases, 5 bases remained unmatched. The CDR3 is made up of 14 amino acids. The CDR3 is CSVGTGVANQPQHF. CDR3 sequence (DNA): TGCAGCGTAGGGACAGGGGTGGCCAATCAGCCCCAGCATTTT. Drawing the rest from reference TRBV29-1 and TRBJ1-5, the complete variable domain is SAVISQKPSRDICQRGTSLTIQCQVDSQVTMMFWYRQQPGQSLTLIATANQGSEATYESGFVIDKFPISRPNLTFSTLTVSNMSPEDSSIYLCSVGTGVANQPQHFGDGTRLSIL.

This clonotype occurred many times. The V call is TRBV12-3 or TRBV12-4, the J call TRBJ2-5; no clear D. CDR3 length: 11 residues. V gave up 6 bases and J gave up 4 bases, with 6 bases separating them. The CDR3 is CASRLAETQYF. The CDR3 nucleotides read TGTGCCAGCAGGCTGGCAGAGACCCAGTACTTC.

This rearrangement joins TRBV6-5 to TRBJ2-1, with 7 bases identical to TRBD1. The CDR3 runs to 15 residues. V gave up 5 bases and J gave up 4 bases; unmatched junction bases: 8. CDR1 MNHEY and CDR2 SVGAGI come from the germline V gene. CDR3: CASSRATGQYNEQFF. The CDR3, as DNA: TGTGCCAGCAGTCGGGCGACAGGGCAATACAATGAGCAGTTCTTC.

This clonotype was counted a single time. V usage is TRBV6-6 and J usage is TRBJ2-7, with D tentatively TRBD2 (7 bases). TRBJ2-5 matches the DNA end more closely, so the J call is doubtful. In germline, CDR1 is MNHNY, CDR2 SVGAGI (reference sequence). The CDR3 runs 16 residues. The CDR3 spells CASSYSRGGALETQYF. The CDR3 bases are TGTGCCAGCAGTTACTCGAGGGGGGGGGCCTTAGAGACCCAGTACTTC.

The V gene is TRBV5-4, the J gene TRBJ2-7; TRBD1 matches 9 bases. From germline, CDR1 is SGHNT and CDR2 YYREEE (reference sequence). Trimming at V came to 3 bases and at J to 3 bases, leaving 7 bases not matched to a gene. The CDR3 contains 15 residues. The CDR3 here is CASSSRDRALYEQYF. The CDR3 DNA reads as TGTGCCAGCAGCTCGAGGGACAGGGCCCTCTACGAGCAGTACTTC.

This clonotype was seen a handful of times. The chain employs TRBV12-3 or TRBV12-4 and TRBJ1-5, with 10 nucleotides matching TRBD1. V lost 3 bases, J lost 5 bases, and 1 base stayed unmatched. The CDR3 spans 14 residues. CDR3 nucleotide sequence: TGTGCCAGCAGTTTGACAGGGGGCTATCAGCCCCAGCATTTT. Translation gives CASSLTGGYQPQHF.

This clonotype was observed a few times. The chain has TRBV27 and TRBJ1-6; a weak D match, TRBD1 (6 bases). Trimming took 5 bases from V and 10 from J, leaving 18 bases between them. Germline values: CDR1 MNHEY, CDR2 SMNVEV (reference sequence). The CDR3 is 15 residues long. CDR3: CASSARGRGESPLHF. The CDR3, as DNA: TGTGCCAGCAGTGCACGAGGAAGGGGGGAATCACCCCTCCACTTT.

V and J are TRBV27 and TRBJ2-4, with 9 positions matching TRBD1. The end of the DNA is better explained by TRBJ2-7, so the J call may be wrong. Per the germline V gene, CDR1 is MNHEY and CDR2 is SMNVEV (reference sequence). The CDR3 is 14 amino acids. The CDR3 is CASSAIQGADEQYF. The CDR3 nucleotides are TGTGCCAGCAGTGCAATACAGGGGGCTGACGAGCAGTACTTC.

This clonotype was observed once. The chain has TRBV9 and TRBJ1-4; D is perhaps TRBD1 (5 bases). Trimming took off 4 bases at V and 7 bases at J, with 20 bases between the two ends. Germline loops: CDR1 SGDLS, CDR2 YYNGEE. The CDR3 loop spans 16 amino acids. The CDR3 nucleotides read TGTGCCAGCAGCCCTCCGGCAGGGCCCGAGGGTGAAAAACTGTTTTTT. Protein: CASSPPAGPEGEKLFF. The entire variable domain, with the rest obtained from reference TRBV9 and TRBJ1-4, is as follows: DSGVTQTPKHLITATGQRVTLRCSPRSGDLSVYWYQQSLDQGLQFLIQYYNGEERAKGNILERFSAQQFPDLHSELNLSSLELGDSALYFCASSPPAGPEGEKLFFGSGTQLSVL.

This clonotype was seen only once. V usage is TRBV29-1 and J usage is TRBJ2-5; TRBD1 aligns across 8 bases. The CDR3 covers 12 residues. In germline, CDR1 is SQVTM, CDR2 ANQGSEA. Trimming removed 4 bases from V and 13 bases from J; junction bases left unmatched: 11. CDR3 coding DNA: TGCAGCGTTGGGGGACAGGCCACAACACGGTACTTC. Residues: CSVGGQATTRYF. Looking up the rest from reference TRBV29-1 and TRBJ2-5 gives the full variable domain: SAVISQKPSRDICQRGTSLTIQCQVDSQVTMMFWYRQQPGQSLTLIATANQGSEATYESGFVIDKFPISRPNLTFSTLTVSNMSPEDSSIYLCSVGGQATTRYFGPGTRLLVL.

The V gene is TRBV6-1, the J gene TRBJ1-2; a possible D gene is TRBD1 (6 bases). CDR3 length equals 13 residues. Trimming took off 1 base at V and 5 bases at J, with 8 bases between the two ends. Per germline, CDR1 MNHNS and CDR2 SASEGT. CDR3 sequence reads: CASSEDGQYGYTF. DNA for the CDR3: TGTGCCAGCAGTGAAGACGGACAGTATGGCTACACCTTC.

The chain is built from TRBV20-1 and TRBJ2-4, with D perhaps TRBD2 (5 bases). The V end was cut by 0 bases, the J end by 7 bases, with 13 bases between. Germline assignment: CDR1 DFQATT and CDR2 SNEGSKA (reference sequence). The CDR3 has 14 residues. CDR3 protein: CSARDPPLGNIQYF. The DNA for the CDR3 is TGCAGTGCTAGAGATCCCCCACTAGGTAACATTCAGTACTTC.

This clonotype came up a few times. This chain connects TRBV3-1 to TRBJ2-7, with D possibly TRBD2 on 6 matching bases. CDR1 is LGHDT and CDR2 is YNNKEL in the germline V gene (reference sequence). The V gene lost 2 bases and the J gene lost 2 bases, with 10 bases spanning the gap. This CDR3 has 14 amino acids. CDR3 sequence: CASSQTSPPYEQYF. As DNA, the CDR3 is TGTGCCAGCAGCCAAACTAGCCCGCCCTACGAGCAGTACTTC.

This chain joins TRBV24-1 and TRBJ2-4; D is possibly TRBD1 (6 bases). The V and J ends lost 5 bases and 7 bases respectively, with 14 bases between them. This CDR3 comprises 14 residues. The germline V gene encodes CDR1 KGHDR and CDR2 SFDVKD. CDR3 loop: CATSATTGDNIQYF. CDR3 coding DNA: TGTGCCACCAGTGCCACGACAGGTGATAACATTCAGTACTTC.

The gene calls are TRBV3-1 and TRBJ2-5; D may match TRBD1 or TRBD2 (6 bases each). This CDR3 comprises 12 residues. V was trimmed by 2 bases and J by 11 bases, leaving 12 bases between them. Germline assignment: CDR1 LGHDT and CDR2 YNNKEL (reference sequence). The CDR3: CASSQLGGHQYF. Written as DNA, the CDR3 is TGTGCCAGCAGCCAACTAGGGGGGCATCAGTACTTC.

The chain has TRBV12-3 or TRBV12-4 and TRBJ2-3; 8 bases are shared with TRBD1. The CDR3 is 15 residues long. Trimming at V came to 6 bases and at J to 2 bases, leaving 7 bases not matched to a gene. CDR3 sequence reads: CASSHTGGYTDTQYF. In nucleotides, the CDR3 is TGTGCCAGCAGCCATACAGGGGGTTACACAGATACGCAGTATTTT.

The chain couples TRBV29-1 to TRBJ2-1; 9 bases are shared with TRBD1. The germline CDR1 and CDR2 sequences are SQVTM and ANQGSEA. There are 15 residues in the CDR3. V trimming: 0 bases; J trimming: 8 bases; junction bases outside the gene matches: 8. CDR3 amino acids: CSVEDYLQGADEQFF. In DNA, the CDR3 is TGCAGCGTTGAAGATTATTTACAGGGGGCCGATGAGCAGTTCTTC.

The chain links TRBV4-1 to TRBJ2-1; 9 nucleotides agree with TRBD2. V lost 1 base to trimming and J lost 3 bases; unmatched junction nucleotides: 10. The CDR3 is 18 amino acids. CDR1 is MGHRA and CDR2 is YSYEKL in the germline V gene. As DNA, the CDR3 is TGCGCCAGCAGCCAAGTTCGGGCGGGGGGGCCTCTCTACAATGAGCAGTTCTTC. It codes for CASSQVRAGGPLYNEQFF.

This clonotype was counted a few times. The chain carries TRBV4-3 and TRBJ2-3; the match to TRBD1 covers 9 bases. Germline trimming cut 3 bases from V and 4 bases from J; bases unmatched to any gene: 11. The CDR3 runs 17 residues. Per germline, CDR1 LGHNA and CDR2 YSLEER. The CDR3 is CASSQGPGTGIADTQYF. For the CDR3, the DNA is TGCGCCAGCAGCCAGGGCCCCGGGACAGGGATCGCAGATACGCAGTATTTT.

The rearrangement links TRBV14 to TRBJ2-7; D call uncertain. Germline CDR1 and CDR2: SGHDN and FVKESK. Trimming removed 0 bases from V and 2 bases from J, with 11 bases in between. This CDR3 has 15 amino acids. The DNA of the CDR3 is TGTGCCAGCAGCCAAGAACGGAGTGGGCCCTACGAGCAGTACTTC. This codes for CASSQERSGPYEQYF.

The V gene is TRBV5-1, the J gene TRBJ1-4, with D uncertain. CDR3 length: 14 amino acids. Germline V CDR1 and CDR2: SGHRS, YFSETQ. Trimming cost V 0 bases and J 8 bases, with 11 bases left between them. In DNA form, the CDR3 reads TGCGCCAGCAGCTTGGCACAGTCGGGAGAAAAACTGTTTTTT. This encodes CASSLAQSGEKLFF.

V gene TRBV4-3 combines with J gene TRBJ1-1; D ambiguous. The CDR3 sequence is 15 residues long. Germline V CDR1 and CDR2: LGHNA, YSLEER. Trimming removed 0 bases from V and 1 base from J, with 9 bases in between. The CDR3 loop reads CASSQDGRPNTEAFF. The CDR3 DNA is TGCGCCAGCAGCCAAGACGGACGGCCGAACACTGAAGCTTTCTTT.

This clonotype was counted a few times. CDR3: CASSPTGITAKNIQYF. The CDR3 DNA sequence: TGTGCCAGTAGTCCAACCGGAATTACGGCCAAAAACATTCAGTACTTC. The chain links TRBV7-3 to TRBJ2-4, with D unresolved. V was cut by 9 bases and J by 1 base, with 19 bases left in between. Germline CDR1 reads SGHTA; CDR2 reads FQGTGA. CDR3 length: 16 amino acids.